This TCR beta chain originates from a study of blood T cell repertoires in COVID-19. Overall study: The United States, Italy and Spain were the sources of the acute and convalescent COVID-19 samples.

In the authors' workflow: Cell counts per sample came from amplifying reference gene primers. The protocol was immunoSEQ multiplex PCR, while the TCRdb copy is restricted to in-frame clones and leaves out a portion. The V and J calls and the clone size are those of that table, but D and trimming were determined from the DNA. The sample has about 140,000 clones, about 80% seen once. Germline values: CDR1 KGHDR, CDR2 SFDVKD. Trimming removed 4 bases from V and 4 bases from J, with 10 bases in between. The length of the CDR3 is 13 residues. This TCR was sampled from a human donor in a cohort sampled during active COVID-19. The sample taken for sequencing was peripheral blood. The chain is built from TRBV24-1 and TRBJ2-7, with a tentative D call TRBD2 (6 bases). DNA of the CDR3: TGTGCCACCAGTGACCCGGGGGAATACGAGCAGTACTTC. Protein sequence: CATSDPGEYEQYF.